These 24 T cell receptor beta chains share one sample of origin, sequenced in a study of breast tumors, draining lymph nodes, adjacent tissues. The lymph nodes were axillary draining lymph nodes from breast cancer patients. MiXCR, run by TCRdb on the multiplex PCR reads, gives a single entry per CDR3 protein. The sample shows some 170,000 distinct CDR3 sequences, approximately 33% of them seen only once. Sequencing was carried out using axillary lymph node tissue. The receptors come from a female donor with breast cancer. Some clones in this sample may be carry-over from other donors' samples.

This clonotype was recorded many times. The chain is built from TRBV20-1 and TRBJ2-2; 16 bases are shared with TRBD2. CDR1 is DFQATT, CDR2 SNEGSKA, per germline (reference sequence). The CDR3 has 18 residues. Unmatched junction bases numbered 12, after V lost 3 bases and J lost 8 bases. In DNA, the CDR3 is TGCAGTGCTAGGGAGGGGGGACTAGCGGGAGGGCCGTATGGGGAGCTGTTTTTT. Amino acid sequence: CSAREGGLAGGPYGELFF.

This rearrangement joins TRBV7-9 to TRBJ2-7; D is uncertain. Germline V gives CDR1 SEHNR, CDR2 FQNEAQ (reference sequence). The V gene lost 5 bases and the J gene lost 1 base, with 9 bases spanning the gap. CDR3 length: 13 residues. The CDR3 spells CASSLMVSYEQYF. The DNA of the CDR3 is TGTGCCAGCAGCCTGATGGTATCCTACGAGCAGTACTTC.

This clonotype was seen ten or more times. The V and J genes are TRBV6-2 or TRBV6-3 and TRBJ1-5, with D perhaps TRBD1 (5 bases). The CDR3 runs 13 residues. V was clipped by 4 bases and J by 6 bases, with 10 bases between them. Germline V gives CDR1 MNHEY, CDR2 SVGEGT. This chain's CDR3 is CASSLIGVQPQHF. In DNA, the CDR3 is TGTGCCAGCAGTTTAATAGGGGTTCAGCCCCAGCATTTT.

This clonotype has a handful of counts. This chain connects TRBV2 to TRBJ1-2, with 7 bases aligning to TRBD1. The CDR3 consists of 16 residues. The germline CDR1 and CDR2 sequences are SNHLY and FYNNEI. Trimming took 8 bases from V and 4 from J; bases not matched to a gene: 16. The CDR3 reads CASGGGRTGATYGYTF. DNA of the CDR3: TGTGCCAGCGGTGGGGGTAGGACAGGAGCAACCTATGGCTACACCTTC.

This clonotype was recorded many times. J is TRBJ2-7 and V is TRBV5-5; no reliable D call. V was trimmed by 2 bases and J by 1 base, leaving 7 bases between them. Germline-derived CDR1 and CDR2 are SGHKS and YYEKEE (reference sequence). This CDR3 comprises 13 residues. The CDR3 coding sequence is TGTGCCAGCAGCTTTACCTCGTCCTACGAGCAGTACTTC. This codes for CASSFTSSYEQYF.

The chain combines TRBV6-5 with TRBJ1-1, with D possibly TRBD1 on 5 matching bases. The V end was cut by 2 bases, the J end by 0 bases, with 13 bases between. This CDR3 spans 16 amino acids. Germline V CDR1 and CDR2: MNHEY, SVGAGI. The CDR3 DNA reads as TGTGCCAGCAGTTACGTGGGGGGACCATTGAACACTGAAGCTTTCTTT. Its translation is CASSYVGGPLNTEAFF.

This clonotype was seen ten or more times. The J gene is TRBJ2-3, the V gene TRBV14; no firm D call. The germline V and J ends were trimmed by 2 bases and 1 base, with 13 bases remaining between them. The CDR3 runs 16 residues. Germline CDR1 is SGHDN and CDR2 is FVKESK. The CDR3 is CASSQMVLVGTDTQYF. The CDR3 coding sequence is TGTGCCAGCAGCCAAATGGTACTCGTGGGCACAGATACGCAGTATTTT.

This clonotype was seen at least ten times. The J gene is TRBJ2-6, the V gene TRBV19; D ambiguous. The V and J ends lost 5 bases and 0 bases respectively, with 11 bases between them. This CDR3 has 16 amino acids. CDR1 is LNHDA and CDR2 is SQIVND in the germline V gene (reference sequence). The CDR3 nucleotides are TGTGCCAGTAGTGCCGGACGGAGCTCTGGGGCCAACGTCCTGACTTTC. Translation gives CASSAGRSSGANVLTF.

This clonotype was found many times. The V call is TRBV6-5, the J call TRBJ2-1; 12 bases align to TRBD2. The germline gives CDR1 MNHEY, CDR2 SVGAGI. The CDR3 runs 15 residues. Unmatched junction bases numbered 6, after V lost 5 bases and J lost 7 bases. The chain's CDR3 is CASSNLAGGPNEQFF. CDR3 coding DNA: TGTGCCAGCAGTAACCTAGCGGGGGGGCCTAATGAGCAGTTCTTC.

This clonotype was seen only once. V gene TRBV29-1 combines with J gene TRBJ1-1, with unresolved D. This CDR3 contains 11 residues. The V end was cut by 7 bases, the J end by 4 bases, with 10 bases between. Germline CDR1 and CDR2: SQVTM and ANQGSEA. This chain's CDR3 is CSAGVATEAFF. CDR3 nucleotide sequence: TGCAGCGCCGGGGTGGCCACTGAAGCTTTCTTT.

The V and J genes are TRBV27 and TRBJ2-3; 10 bases are shared with TRBD2. Germline V gene sequence: CDR1 MNHEY, CDR2 SMNVEV (reference sequence). This CDR3 region has 19 residues. V was pared by 5 bases and J by 4 bases, with 18 bases of the junction left unmatched. The CDR3 coding sequence is TGTGCCAGCAGTAAACACCCGGTAGTCCCTAGCGGGGGTGCAGATACGCAGTATTTT. It is translated as CASSKHPVVPSGGADTQYF.

On this clonotype itself: A read error may be the cause here, since a much bigger clone is one base away. The CDR3 does not close with the conserved phenylalanine or tryptophan, likely indicating a read error. This chain connects TRBV7-9 to TRBJ2-3; TRBD2 aligns across 7 bases. Germline-derived CDR1 and CDR2 are SEHNR and FQNEAQ (reference sequence). The CDR3 length is 17 residues. CDR3 region: CASSGGWRGRLTDPQYL. Here the CDR3 DNA reads TGTGCCAGCAGCGGGGGGTGGCGGGGGAGACTCACAGATCCGCAGTATCTT.

In its sample, this clonotype was seen many times. V usage is TRBV30 and J usage is TRBJ2-3, with D possibly TRBD1 on 6 matching bases. CDR1 and CDR2 from the germline V gene are GTSNPN and SVGIG (reference sequence). The V end was cut by 5 bases, the J end by 6 bases, with 12 bases between. The CDR3 contains 12 residues. The CDR3 DNA is TGTGCCTGGGGGACAAAAACCGATACGCAGTATTTT. Translated: CAWGTKTDTQYF.

This clonotype was recorded at least ten times. The chain has TRBV7-2 and TRBJ2-3; perhaps TRBD2 as D (5 bases). Germline V gene data show CDR1 as SGHTA and CDR2 as FQGNSA. The CDR3 loop spans 14 amino acids. With 4 bases removed from V and 5 bases from J, the gap between germline ends came to 13 bases. CDR3 loop: CASSYSARVDTQYF. The CDR3 DNA sequence: TGTGCCAGCAGCTATAGCGCGAGAGTAGATACGCAGTATTTT.

This clonotype was counted ten times or more. The CDR3 region has the DNA TGTGCCAGTAGTATAGATCGGGGATTCCCAAGGACCCAGTACTTC. It translates to CASSIDRGFPRTQYF. This chain joins TRBV19 and TRBJ2-5, with D possibly matching TRBD2 (5 bases). The CDR3 covers 15 residues. CDR1 is LNHDA and CDR2 is SQIVND in the germline V gene (reference sequence). With 0 bases removed from V and 7 bases from J, the gap between germline ends came to 15 bases.

For this clonotype: A junction end diverges from the germline sequence, so it may reflect a read error. The rearrangement uses TRBV5-1 and TRBJ1-1; TRBD1 is a possible D gene (5 bases). Germline loops: CDR1 SGHRS, CDR2 YFSETQ. The CDR3 contains 13 residues. The CDR3 nucleotides are TGCGCCAGCAGCGGAGTGCGGGCAGGGCGAGCTCTCTTT. It is translated as CASSGVRAGRALF.

In the case of this clonotype: Germline and junction disagree at one end, which may indicate a read error. The V and J genes are TRBV5-6 and TRBJ1-2; D is possibly TRBD1 (5 bases). The germline V gene encodes CDR1 SGHDT and CDR2 YYEEEE. The CDR3 spans 13 residues. As DNA, the CDR3 is TGTGCCAGCAGTTTGGGAGGGGTCTATGGCTACACCTTC. It encodes CASSLGGVYGYTF.

This clonotype was detected ten times or more. This chain joins TRBV20-1 and TRBJ2-5; the D gene is possibly TRBD2 (7 bases). The CDR3 is 15 amino acids. Trimming cost V 5 bases and J 8 bases, with 24 bases left between them. Germline CDR1 and CDR2: DFQATT and SNEGSKA (reference sequence). The CDR3, as DNA: TGCAGTGCTGGCAACAGGGAGGGACTTTCTCGTACCCAGTACTTC. This sequence encodes CSAGNREGLSRTQYF.

This rearrangement joins TRBV5-1 to TRBJ2-7; D gene uncertain. V lost 7 bases to trimming and J lost 1 base, with 12 bases between them. This CDR3 is built from 13 residues. Germline CDR1 is SGHRS and CDR2 is YFSETQ. DNA of the CDR3: TGCGCCAGCCTTTTGGTCAGTTCCTACGAGCAGTACTTC. It codes for CASLLVSSYEQYF.

With regard to this clonotype: The junction departs from the called germline gene at one end, perhaps through a read error. This chain connects TRBV7-9 to TRBJ2-7, with TRBD2 matching over 11 bases. Germline loops: CDR1 SEHNR, CDR2 FQNEAQ (reference sequence). This CDR3 has 16 residues. CDR3 nucleotide sequence: TGTGCCACCAGCAGAGATCGACTAGCGGGAAACTACGAGCAGTACTTC. The encoded protein is CATSRDRLAGNYEQYF.

At least ten counts were recorded for this clonotype. The V and J genes are TRBV5-1 and TRBJ2-5, with D unclear. With 1 base removed from V and 3 bases from J, the gap between germline ends came to 7 bases. Germline values: CDR1 SGHRS, CDR2 YFSETQ. The CDR3 has 13 residues. In DNA, the CDR3 is TGCGCCAGCAGCTTGTTTCGTAAAGAGACCCAGTACTTC. This gives the protein CASSLFRKETQYF.

The chain recombines TRBV20-1 with TRBJ2-3; TRBD2 matches 12 bases. The CDR3 length is 15 residues. The junction had 7 bases not matched to a gene; V was cut back by 3 bases and J by 6 bases. Germline V gives CDR1 DFQATT, CDR2 SNEGSKA (reference sequence). CDR3 DNA sequence: TGCAGTGCTAGGTCAGGGACTAGCGGGCGGGATACGCAGTATTTT. Its protein is CSARSGTSGRDTQYF.

The sample holds many counts of this clonotype. The chain employs TRBV20-1 and TRBJ2-2; D possibly corresponds to TRBD2 (7 bases). CDR1 is DFQATT and CDR2 is SNEGSKA in the germline V gene (reference sequence). Between the trimmed V and J ends, which lost 3 bases and 5 bases, there was a span of 19 bases. The CDR3 sequence is 16 residues long. The CDR3 is CSARGPGRGGTGELFF. The CDR3, as DNA: TGCAGTGCTAGGGGTCCGGGGAGGGGGGGTACCGGGGAGCTGTTTTTT.

About this clonotype: This CDR3 fails to terminate in the conserved phenylalanine or tryptophan, so it likely reflects a read error. V and J are TRBV7-6 and TRBJ2-1, with 10 bases identical to TRBD1. The V gene's germline CDR1 is SGHVS and CDR2 FNYEAQ. V was clipped by 5 bases and J by 4 bases; unmatched bases: 2. The CDR3 extends over 14 amino acids. In nucleotides, the CDR3 is TGTGCCAGCAGCAGACAGGGGGCTTACAATGAGCAGTTCTCC. Translating it yields CASSRQGAYNEQFS.